This TCR beta chain was found in a study of human T cells and chemical hapten exposure. The CDR3 extends over 17 amino acids. In germline, CDR1 is SGHDT, CDR2 YYEEEE. V was shortened by 2 bases and J by 6 bases, with 21 bases between the two germline ends. Unfractionated whole blood was the source of the extracted total RNA. TCRdb analysed the 5' RACE reads with MiXCR anew, one entry per CDR3 protein. The table has 110,000 or so distinct CDR3 sequences, approximately 20% seen once. The receptor comes from a human donor in good health. The chain is built from TRBV5-6 and TRBJ2-1; D perhaps matches TRBD2 (6 bases). CDR3 sequence reads: CASSFAPFSGSINEQFF. CDR3 nucleotides: TGTGCCAGCAGCTTTGCGCCATTTAGCGGATCGATCAATGAGCAGTTCTTC.